One sample yielded the 6 T cell receptor beta chains listed below, sequenced in a study of T cell responses to AZD1222 COVID-19 vaccine. TCRdb's copy holds only in-frame clones and misses some; the assay was immunoSEQ multiplex PCR. The table has about 140,000 clones, approximately 93% seen once; the top ten hold around 12%. The sequencing here drew on peripheral blood, taken after recovery from COVID-19. The receptors were gathered from an adult who had recovered from COVID-19.

The genes are TRBV9 and TRBJ2-5; the D gene could be TRBD1 or TRBD2 (5 bases each). Trimming took off 0 bases at V and 1 base at J, with 7 bases between the two ends. Germline CDR1 is SGDLS and CDR2 is YYNGEE. The CDR3 consists of 14 residues. CDR3 DNA: TGTGCCAGCAGCGTAGGAGGGACCCAAGAGACCCAGTACTTC. Translated: CASSVGGTQETQYF.

This clone was recorded once. The chain employs TRBV4-1 and TRBJ1-6, with TRBD1 identical over 7 bases. The V segment lost 1 base and the J segment 8 bases; nucleotides outside the gene matches: 8. Germline V gene data show CDR1 as MGHRA and CDR2 as YSYEKL. The CDR3 has 16 residues. This CDR3 reads CASSQAVRDSYSPLHF. In nucleotides, the CDR3 is TGCGCCAGCAGCCAAGCCGTCCGGGACAGCTATTCACCCCTCCACTTT.

The chain joins TRBV4-1 to TRBJ2-1, with D possibly TRBD1 on 5 matching bases. Germline assignment: CDR1 MGHRA and CDR2 YSYEKL. V was pared by 4 bases and J by 0 bases, with 16 bases between. The CDR3 totals 17 residues. The CDR3 nucleotides are TGCGCCAGCAGCCCCCGACGGACACTTCTCTCCTACAATGAGCAGTTCTTC. Protein product: CASSPRRTLLSYNEQFF.

A single count supports this clone. This chain uses TRBV25-1 with TRBJ2-1, with 14 nucleotides matching TRBD2. Germline V gene lookup returns CDR1 MGHDK and CDR2 SYGVNS. Unmatched junction bases numbered 4, after V lost 4 bases and J lost 8 bases. The CDR3 runs 15 residues. The CDR3 nucleotides read TGTGCCAGCAGTGGGGGACTAGCGGGAGTATATGAGCAGTTCTTC. The encoded protein is CASSGGLAGVYEQFF. The full variable domain, rest sourced from reference TRBV25-1 and TRBJ2-1, is EADIYQTPRYLVIGTGKKITLECSQTMGHDKMYWYQQDPGMELHLIHYSYGVNSTEKGDLSSESTVSRIRTEHFPLTLESARPSHTSQYLCASSGGLAGVYEQFFGPGTRLTVL.

The rearrangement joins TRBV4-1 to TRBJ2-5; TRBD1 matches 8 bases. This CDR3 comprises 15 residues. The ends lost 4 bases at V and 2 bases at J; junction bases unmatched: 6. CDR1 is MGHRA and CDR2 is YSYEKL in the germline V gene. CDR3: CASSLGTGGQETQYF. CDR3 nucleotides: TGCGCCAGCAGCCTTGGGACAGGCGGGCAAGAGACCCAGTACTTC.

The genes are TRBV6-4 and TRBJ2-3; 9 bases are a match to TRBD2. The ends lost 3 bases at V and 0 bases at J; junction bases unmatched: 7. The germline CDR1 and CDR2 sequences are MRHNA and SNTAGT. The length of the CDR3 is 17 residues. The CDR3 loop reads CASSELAGEGSTDTQYF. CDR3 in DNA: TGTGCCAGCAGTGAATTAGCGGGAGAGGGAAGCACAGATACGCAGTATTTT.